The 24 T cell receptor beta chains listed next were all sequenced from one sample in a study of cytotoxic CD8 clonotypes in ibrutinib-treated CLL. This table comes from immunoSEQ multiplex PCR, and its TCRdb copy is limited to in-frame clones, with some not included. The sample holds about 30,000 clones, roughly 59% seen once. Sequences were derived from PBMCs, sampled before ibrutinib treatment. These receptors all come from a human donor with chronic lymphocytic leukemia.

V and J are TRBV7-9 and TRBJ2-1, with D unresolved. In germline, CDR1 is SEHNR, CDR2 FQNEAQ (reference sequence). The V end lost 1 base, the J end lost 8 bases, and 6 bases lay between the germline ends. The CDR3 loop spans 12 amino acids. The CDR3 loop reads CASSLEWDEQFF. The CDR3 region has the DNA TGTGCCAGCAGCTTAGAATGGGATGAGCAGTTCTTC.

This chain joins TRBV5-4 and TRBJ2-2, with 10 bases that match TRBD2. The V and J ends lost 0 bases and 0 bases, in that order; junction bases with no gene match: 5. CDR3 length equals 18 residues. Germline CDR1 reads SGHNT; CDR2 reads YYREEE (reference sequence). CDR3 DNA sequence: TGTGCCAGCAGCTTGGAACTAGCGGGGAATACGAACACCGGGGAGCTGTTTTTT. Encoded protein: CASSLELAGNTNTGELFF. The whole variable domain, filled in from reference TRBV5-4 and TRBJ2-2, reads ETGVTQSPTHLIKTRGQQVTLRCSSQSGHNTVSWYQQALGQGPQFIFQYYREEENGRGNFPPRFSGLQFPNYSSELNVNALELDDSALYLCASSLELAGNTNTGELFFGEGSRLTVL.

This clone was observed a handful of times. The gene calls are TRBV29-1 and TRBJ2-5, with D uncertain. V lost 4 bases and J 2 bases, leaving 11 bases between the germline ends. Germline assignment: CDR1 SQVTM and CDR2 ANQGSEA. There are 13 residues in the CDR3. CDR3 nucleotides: TGCAGCGTTGCTCGTAAACTTCAAGAGACCCAGTACTTC. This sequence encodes CSVARKLQETQYF.

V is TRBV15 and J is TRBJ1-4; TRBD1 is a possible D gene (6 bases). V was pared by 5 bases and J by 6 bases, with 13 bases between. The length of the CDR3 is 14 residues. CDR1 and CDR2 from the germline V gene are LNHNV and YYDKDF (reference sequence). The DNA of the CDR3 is TGTGCCACCAGCCCCGGGGGGGCGGATGAAAAACTGTTTTTT. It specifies CATSPGGADEKLFF.

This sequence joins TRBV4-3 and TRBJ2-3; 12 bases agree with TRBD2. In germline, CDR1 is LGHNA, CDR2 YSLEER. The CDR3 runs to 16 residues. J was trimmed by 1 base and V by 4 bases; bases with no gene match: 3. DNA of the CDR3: TGCGCCAGCAGCCGCGGACTAGCGGGACGCACAGATACGCAGTATTTT. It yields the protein CASSRGLAGRTDTQYF.

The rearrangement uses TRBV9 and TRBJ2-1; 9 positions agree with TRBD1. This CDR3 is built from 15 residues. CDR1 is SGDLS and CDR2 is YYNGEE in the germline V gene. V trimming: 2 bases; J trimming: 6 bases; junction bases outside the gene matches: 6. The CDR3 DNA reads TGTGCCAGCAGCGTGTCGGGACAGGGAAGCAATGAGCAGTTCTTC. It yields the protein CASSVSGQGSNEQFF.

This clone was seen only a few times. The CDR3 DNA reads as TGTGCCAGCAGCGATGGGGCCTCCTACGAGCAGTACTTC. Translation: CASSDGASYEQYF. The chain recombines TRBV9 with TRBJ2-7; D possibly corresponds to TRBD1 (5 bases). The CDR3 runs to 13 residues. Germline V gene data show CDR1 as SGDLS and CDR2 as YYNGEE. The V end was cut by 3 bases, the J end by 0 bases, with 7 bases between.

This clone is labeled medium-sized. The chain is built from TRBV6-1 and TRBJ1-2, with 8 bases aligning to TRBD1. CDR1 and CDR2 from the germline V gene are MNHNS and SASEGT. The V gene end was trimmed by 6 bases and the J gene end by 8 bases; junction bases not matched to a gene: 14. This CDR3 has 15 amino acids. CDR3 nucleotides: TGTGCCAGCAGAGGGCAGGGGGCGACCTGGGAGGGCTACACCTTC. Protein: CASRGQGATWEGYTF.

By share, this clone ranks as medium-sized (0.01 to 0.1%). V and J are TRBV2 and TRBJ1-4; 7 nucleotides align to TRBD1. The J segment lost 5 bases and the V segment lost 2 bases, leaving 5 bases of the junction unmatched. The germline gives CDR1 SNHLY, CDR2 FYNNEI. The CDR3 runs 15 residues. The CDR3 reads CASSEFVTGNEKLFF. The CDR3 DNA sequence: TGTGCCAGCAGTGAATTCGTGACAGGGAATGAAAAACTGTTTTTT.

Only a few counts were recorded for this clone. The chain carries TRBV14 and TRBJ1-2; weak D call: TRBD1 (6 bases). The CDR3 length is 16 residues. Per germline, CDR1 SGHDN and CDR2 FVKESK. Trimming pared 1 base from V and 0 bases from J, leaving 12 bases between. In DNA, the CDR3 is TGTGCCAGCAGCCAAGTCAAAGGGGGAACTAACTATGGCTACACCTTC. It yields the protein CASSQVKGGTNYGYTF.

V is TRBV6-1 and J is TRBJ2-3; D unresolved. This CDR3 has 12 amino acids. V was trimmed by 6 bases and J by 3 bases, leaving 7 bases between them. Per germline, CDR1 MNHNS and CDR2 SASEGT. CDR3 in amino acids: CASSRTTDTQYF. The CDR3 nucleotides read TGTGCCAGCAGCCGAACGACAGATACGCAGTATTTT.

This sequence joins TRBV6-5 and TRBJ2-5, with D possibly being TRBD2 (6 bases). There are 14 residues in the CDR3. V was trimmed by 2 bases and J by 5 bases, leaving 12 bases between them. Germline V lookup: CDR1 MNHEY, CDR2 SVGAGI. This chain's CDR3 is CASSYPGLLETQYF. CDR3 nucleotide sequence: TGTGCCAGCAGTTACCCGGGACTTCTGGAGACCCAGTACTTC.

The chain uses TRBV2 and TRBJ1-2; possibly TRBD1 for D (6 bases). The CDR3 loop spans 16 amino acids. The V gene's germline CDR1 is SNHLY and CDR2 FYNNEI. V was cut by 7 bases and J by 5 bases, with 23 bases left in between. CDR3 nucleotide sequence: TGTGCCAGCACCTCAAGCTTTTTAGGACAGCTATATGGCTACACCTTC. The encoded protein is CASTSSFLGQLYGYTF.

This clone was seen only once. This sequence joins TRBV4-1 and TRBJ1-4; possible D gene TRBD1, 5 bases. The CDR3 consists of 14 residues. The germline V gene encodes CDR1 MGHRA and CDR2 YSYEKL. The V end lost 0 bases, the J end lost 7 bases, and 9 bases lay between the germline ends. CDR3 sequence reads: CASSQEVGVEKLFF. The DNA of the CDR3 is TGCGCCAGCAGCCAAGAAGTAGGGGTTGAAAAACTGTTTTTT.

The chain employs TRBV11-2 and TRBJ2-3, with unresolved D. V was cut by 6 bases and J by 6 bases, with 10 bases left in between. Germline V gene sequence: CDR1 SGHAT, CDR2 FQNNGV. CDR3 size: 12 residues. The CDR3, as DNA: TGTGCCAGCAGGGGAAGGTCGGATACGCAGTATTTT. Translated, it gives CASRGRSDTQYF.

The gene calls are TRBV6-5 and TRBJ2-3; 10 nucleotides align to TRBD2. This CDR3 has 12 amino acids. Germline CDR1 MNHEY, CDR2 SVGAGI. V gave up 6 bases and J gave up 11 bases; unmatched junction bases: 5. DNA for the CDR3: TGTGCCAGCAGCCTAGCGGGAGAAGGGCAGTATTTT. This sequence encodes CASSLAGEGQYF.

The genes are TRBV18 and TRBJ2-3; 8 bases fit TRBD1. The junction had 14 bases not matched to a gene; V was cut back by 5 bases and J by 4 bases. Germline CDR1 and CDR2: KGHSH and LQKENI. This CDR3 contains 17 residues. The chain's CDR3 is CASSSGYRGWGPDTQYF. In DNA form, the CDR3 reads TGTGCCAGCTCATCGGGCTACAGGGGGTGGGGGCCAGATACGCAGTATTTT.

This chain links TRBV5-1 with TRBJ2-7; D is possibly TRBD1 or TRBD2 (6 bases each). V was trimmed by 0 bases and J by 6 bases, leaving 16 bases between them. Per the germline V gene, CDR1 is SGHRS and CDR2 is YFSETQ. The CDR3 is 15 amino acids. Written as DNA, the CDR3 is TGCGCCAGCAGCTTGGTCTCCGGGGGCTATGTCGAGCAGTACTTC. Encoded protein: CASSLVSGGYVEQYF.

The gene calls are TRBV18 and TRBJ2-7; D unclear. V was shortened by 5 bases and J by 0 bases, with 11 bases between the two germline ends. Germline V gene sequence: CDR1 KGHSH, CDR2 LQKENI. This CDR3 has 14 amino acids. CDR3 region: CASSGQRSSYEQYF. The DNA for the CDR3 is TGTGCCAGCTCAGGCCAAAGGAGCTCCTACGAGCAGTACTTC.

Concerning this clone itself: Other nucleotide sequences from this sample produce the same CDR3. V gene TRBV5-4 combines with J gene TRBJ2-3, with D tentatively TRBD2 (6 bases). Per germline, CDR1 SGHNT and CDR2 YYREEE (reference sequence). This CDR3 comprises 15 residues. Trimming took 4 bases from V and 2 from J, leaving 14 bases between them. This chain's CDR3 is CASSLSGGDTDTQYF. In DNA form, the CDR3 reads TGTGCCAGCAGCCTGTCTGGCGGGGACACAGATACGCAGTATTTT.

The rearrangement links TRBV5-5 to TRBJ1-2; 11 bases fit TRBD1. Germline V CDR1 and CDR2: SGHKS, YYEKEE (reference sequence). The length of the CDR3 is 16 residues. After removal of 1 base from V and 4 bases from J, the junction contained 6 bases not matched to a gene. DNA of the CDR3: TGTGCCAGCAGCTTGTTGGACAGGGGGCTTCCCTATGGCTACACCTTC. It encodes CASSLLDRGLPYGYTF.

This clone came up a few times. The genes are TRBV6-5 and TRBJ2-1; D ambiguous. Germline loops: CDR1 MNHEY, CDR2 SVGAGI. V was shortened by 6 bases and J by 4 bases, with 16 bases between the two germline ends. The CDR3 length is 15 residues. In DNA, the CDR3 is TGTGCCAGCAGAACGGAACTCGCCCAATACAATGAGCAGTTCTTC. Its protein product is CASRTELAQYNEQFF.

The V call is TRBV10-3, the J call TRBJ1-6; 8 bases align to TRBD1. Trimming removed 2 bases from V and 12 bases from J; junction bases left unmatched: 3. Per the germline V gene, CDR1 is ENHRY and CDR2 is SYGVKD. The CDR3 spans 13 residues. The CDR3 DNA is TGTGCCATCAGTGAGGGACAGGGCTTACCCCTCCACTTT. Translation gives CAISEGQGLPLHF.

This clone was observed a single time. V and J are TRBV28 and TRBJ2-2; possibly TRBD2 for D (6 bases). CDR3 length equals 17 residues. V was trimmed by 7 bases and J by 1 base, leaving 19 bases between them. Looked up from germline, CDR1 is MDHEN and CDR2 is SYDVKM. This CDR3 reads CASTLTLEGVNTGELFF. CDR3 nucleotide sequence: TGTGCCAGCACCTTAACGCTGGAGGGTGTGAACACCGGGGAGCTGTTTTTT.